Listed below are T cell receptor beta chains from one sample, sequenced in a study of technical replicates of blood from a handful of donors. Generated by immunoSEQ multiplex PCR, the TCRdb table keeps only in-frame clones and is missing some. The data contain some 68,000 clones, 95% to 96% of them singletons. Material: T cells isolated from PBMCs. The receptors shown here come from a human donor in good health. The CDR3 runs from the conserved cysteine through the conserved F or W. D genes are given only for firm matches. Rows may omit the clone size; those that give it use once, few, many or a size class.

d_call,clone_size,j_call,v_call,cdr3_nt,cdr3_aa
.,.,TRBJ2-2,TRBV6-4,TGTGCCAGCAGTCTAGACACCGGGGAGCTGTTTTTT,CASSLDTGELFF
.,.,TRBJ1-1,TRBV21-1,TGTGCCAGCAGCATTCGGACAGGGGGGGACACTGAAGCTTTCTTT,CASSIRTGGDTEAFF
.,.,TRBJ2-7,TRBV16,TGTGCCAGCAGCTCATGGGAACTAGCATCGGACGAGCAGTACTTC,CASSSWELASDEQYF
.,.,TRBJ1-4,TRBV7-2,TGTGCCAGCAGCTTAGTTATTGGGGGCACTAATGAAAAACTGTTTTTT,CASSLVIGGTNEKLFF
TRBD2,.,TRBJ2-4,TRBV4-2,TGTGCCAGCAGCCAAGAGGGTTGGGCGGGAGGGGAGGGCCTCATTCAGTACTTC,CASSQEGWAGGEGLIQYF
.,.,TRBJ2-7,TRBV7-6,TGTGCCAGCCTTCCTGGCGAGTCAGGTCTACAGGCCTACGAGCAGTACTTC,CASLPGESGLQAYEQYF
.,.,TRBJ1-2,TRBV5-8,TGTGCCAGCAGCTTCCCAGGGGCCCGGGGCTATGGCTACACCTTC,CASSFPGARGYGYTF
TRBD2,.,TRBJ2-7,TRBV27,TGTGCCAGCAGTTTAGGGCTGGGATCTGGACTAGCCACCTACGAGCAGTACTTC,CASSLGLGSGLATYEQYF
.,.,TRBJ2-4,TRBV6-5,TGTGCCAGCAGTTACTCCGGGGAGGACATTCAGTACTTC,CASSYSGEDIQYF
.,.,TRBJ1-6,TRBV6-5,TGTGCCAGCAGTTACGCGAATTCACCCCTCCACTTT,CASSYANSPLHF
.,.,TRBJ1-5,TRBV7-8,TGTGCCAGCAGCTTAGGAGGACAGACTCAGCCCCAGCATTTT,CASSLGGQTQPQHF
TRBD1,.,TRBJ1-2,TRBV4-2,TGTGCCAGCAGCCGGGACAGAGCGCTTGGCTACACCTTC,CASSRDRALGYTF
.,once,TRBJ1-2,TRBV2,TGTGCCAGCAGTCGTTCAGGGACATCTCTCACCTTC,CASSRSGTSLTF
.,.,TRBJ2-3,TRBV2,TGTGCCAGTCTGTACGGGAGCGGCACAGATACGCAGTATTTT,CASLYGSGTDTQYF
.,.,TRBJ2-3,TRBV19,TGTGCCAGTAGTGCCTGGTTCGACAGGACAGATACGCAGTATTTT,CASSAWFDRTDTQYF
TRBD2,.,TRBJ2-7,TRBV29-1,TGCAGCACACGACTAGCGGGAGCCTACGAGCAGTACTTC,CSTRLAGAYEQYF
.,once,TRBJ1-2,TRBV12-5,TGTGCTAGTGGTTTGGTACTCAGGGTACCCCGCTATGGCTACACCTTC,CASGLVLRVPRYGYTF
.,.,TRBJ2-7,TRBV27,TGTGCCAGCAGCCCCTTCCAGGAGGCCACCTACGAGCAGTACTTC,CASSPFQEATYEQYF
.,.,TRBJ2-1,TRBV30,TGTGCCTGGAGTTTCCTGAACAGTGTCTACAATGAGCAGTTCTTC,CAWSFLNSVYNEQFF
TRBD1,once,TRBJ1-5,TRBV5-1,TGCGCCAGCAGCTTGGGACAGGGTCATCAGCCCCAGCATTTT,CASSLGQGHQPQHF
.,.,TRBJ2-7,TRBV6-5,TGTGCCAGCAGTTATTCCTCCGCAGGTTCCTACGAGCAGTACTTC,CASSYSSAGSYEQYF
.,once,TRBJ2-5,TRBV12-5,TGTGCTAGTGGTTACGGGGTGAGAGAGACCCAGTACTTC,CASGYGVRETQYF
.,.,TRBJ1-1,TRBV5-1,TGCGCCAGCAGCTTGATAACAAGGGCAGGGGAACCTGAAGCTTTCTTT,CASSLITRAGEPEAFF
TRBD1,.,TRBJ1-5,TRBV7-9,TGTGCCAGCAGCACGGCGGGACAGGGGGTATTTCAGCCCCAGCATTTT,CASSTAGQGVFQPQHF
.,.,TRBJ1-2,TRBV6-4,TGTGCCAGCAGTGACTCTTCCGGGAGAGGCTACACCTTC,CASSDSSGRGYTF
TRBD1,few,TRBJ1-1,TRBV29-1,TGCAGCGTTGAAGCTACAGGGGGCACTGAAGCTTTCTTT,CSVEATGGTEAFF
.,.,TRBJ2-4,TRBV6-1,TGTGCCAGCAGTGAAACGGCTGCCATCCCCAGGGCCAAAAACATTCAGTACTTC,CASSETAAIPRAKNIQYF
.,.,TRBJ2-5,TRBV10-3,TGTGCCATCAGTGCTGGGACACGAGGGGAGACCCAGTACTTC,CAISAGTRGETQYF
TRBD1,.,TRBJ2-7,TRBV4-2,TGTGCCAGCAGCCGAGGGACAGGGGGTTTCTACGAGCAGTACTTC,CASSRGTGGFYEQYF
.,.,TRBJ2-1,TRBV4-1,TGCGCCAGCAGCCAACGGGGAGGCTCCTACAATGAGCAGTTCTTC,CASSQRGGSYNEQFF
TRBD1,.,TRBJ2-1,TRBV27,TGTGCCAGCAGTCCCGGGACAGGGTACTACAATGAGCAGTTCTTC,CASSPGTGYYNEQFF
.,.,TRBJ2-2,TRBV7-2,TGTGCCAGCAGCTTAGCCCTTACCGGGGAGCTGTTTTTT,CASSLALTGELFF
TRBD1,.,TRBJ1-2,TRBV14,TGTGCCAGCTCTCGGACAGGGAGGGCGGCCTTCTATGGCTACACCTTC,CASSRTGRAAFYGYTF
.,once,TRBJ2-7,TRBV10-1,TGCGCCAGCAGTTCCCGGAGTACTCCCTACGAGCAGTACTTC,CASSSRSTPYEQYF
.,.,TRBJ2-1,TRBV27,TGTGCCAGCAGCTCGGGGGGCTATGAGCAGTTCTTC,CASSSGGYEQFF
.,.,TRBJ1-1,TRBV5-8,TGTGCCAGCAGCTTACAGCCTATGAACACTGAAGCTTTCTTT,CASSLQPMNTEAFF
.,.,TRBJ1-2,TRBV6-1,TGTGCCAGCAATTCTTTCGGAGACTATGGCTACACCTTC,CASNSFGDYGYTF
.,.,TRBJ1-2,TRBV27,TGTGCCAGCAGGCCCCGGGGAGACGCCTATGGCTACACCTTC,CASRPRGDAYGYTF
.,.,TRBJ2-7,TRBV5-5,TGTGCCAGCAGCCAGAATACAGGGAGTTCCTTCGGCTACGAGCAGTACTTC,CASSQNTGSSFGYEQYF
TRBD2,.,TRBJ2-1,TRBV5-1,TGCGCCAGCAGCTCCACTACTAGCGGGAGAAGTGGCAATGAGCAGTTCTTC,CASSSTTSGRSGNEQFF
TRBD2,.,TRBJ2-5,TRBV19,TGTGCCAGTAGTTCGGGACTAGCGCCGCAAGAGACCCAGTACTTC,CASSSGLAPQETQYF
TRBD1,.,TRBJ2-5,TRBV7-9,TGTGCCAGCAGCTTCAAACAGGGGGTTTTATATTGGGAGACCCAGTACTTC,CASSFKQGVLYWETQYF
.,.,TRBJ2-1,TRBV7-2,TGTGCCAGCAGCCCCTCCTCGGGGGATACTGAGCAGTTCTTC,CASSPSSGDTEQFF
.,.,TRBJ1-6,TRBV2,TGTGCCAGCGTAGTTCGGAGCGATTCACCCCTCCACTTT,CASVVRSDSPLHF
.,.,TRBJ2-1,TRBV29-1,TGCAGCGTTGTAGTTCGGGAGCAGTTCTTC,CSVVVREQFF
.,.,TRBJ2-4,TRBV29-1,TGCAGCGTTGAAGATCCTGTCAGGTTAGCCAAAAACATTCAGTACTTC,CSVEDPVRLAKNIQYF
TRBD2,.,TRBJ2-7,TRBV10-2,TGCGCCAGCAGTTTTAGCGGGGGGACATACTACGAGCAGTACTTC,CASSFSGGTYYEQYF
TRBD2,.,TRBJ2-7,TRBV4-1,TGCGCCAGCAGCCAACGGGAGGCACCCTCCTACGAGCAGTACTTC,CASSQREAPSYEQYF
.,.,TRBJ2-2,TRBV6-5,TGTGCCAGCAGTTTCAAGTGGCCGAACACCGGGGAGCTGTTTTTT,CASSFKWPNTGELFF
.,.,TRBJ1-4,TRBV27,TGTGCCAGCAGCAGTCCCCCCTTGAGTAGGGGGTATGAAAAACTGTTTTTT,CASSSPPLSRGYEKLFF
TRBD2,.,TRBJ2-5,TRBV5-1,TGCGCCAGCAGCTCCCCGGGACTAGGGGAAGAGACCCAGTACTTC,CASSSPGLGEETQYF